The 23 T cell receptor beta chains in this list originate from one sample, sequenced in a study of blood T cell repertoires in COVID-19. Generated by immunoSEQ multiplex PCR, the TCRdb table keeps only in-frame clones and is missing some. The sample lists tens of thousands of clones, more than 80% occurring once. The sequencing sample was made of peripheral blood. The source of these receptors is a human donor in a cohort sampled during active COVID-19.

The chain is built from TRBV7-9 and TRBJ2-3, with TRBD2 matching over 11 bases. The CDR3 runs to 14 residues. The J segment lost 10 bases and the V segment lost 11 bases, leaving 14 bases of the junction unmatched. Germline values: CDR1 SEHNR, CDR2 FQNEAQ (reference sequence). The CDR3 DNA reads as TGTGCCGGCGAAATGGGGACTAGCGGTGTGGCGCAGTATTTT. It codes for CAGEMGTSGVAQYF. Using reference TRBV7-9 and TRBJ2-3 for the parts outside the CDR3, the full variable domain is DTGVSQNPRHKITKRGQNVTFRCDPISEHNRLYWYRQTLGQGPEFLTYFQNEAQLEKSRLLSDRFSAERPKGSFSTLEIQRTEQGDSAMYLCAGEMGTSGVAQYFGPGTRLTVL.

J is TRBJ2-1 and V is TRBV5-8; 7 bases line up with TRBD2. V lost 0 bases and J lost 2; bases outside the gene matches: 2. The CDR3 covers 15 residues. Germline lookup yields CDR1 SGHTS and CDR2 YDEGEE. CDR3 sequence (DNA): TGTGCCAGCAGCTTGGCCGGGAGGACCTACAATGAGCAGTTCTTC. It is translated as CASSLAGRTYNEQFF.

The chain has TRBV7-9 and TRBJ2-3, with a possible D match to TRBD1 (6 bases). The V end lost 6 bases, the J end lost 2 bases, and 18 bases lay between the germline ends. The CDR3 is 16 residues long. The germline CDR1 and CDR2 sequences are SEHNR and FQNEAQ (reference sequence). CDR3 loop: CASSYLFRDITDTQYF. The CDR3 nucleotides are TGTGCCAGCAGTTACCTATTCCGGGACATCACAGATACGCAGTATTTT.

In its sample, this clone was seen once. The gene calls are TRBV27 and TRBJ2-3; 10 nucleotides agree with TRBD2. CDR3 length equals 17 residues. Trimming took 5 bases from V and 3 from J; bases not matched to a gene: 11. The germline CDR1 and CDR2 sequences are MNHEY and SMNVEV (reference sequence). CDR3 bases: TGTGCCAGCAGTAGGAGGCCTAGCGGGAGTATGACAGATACGCAGTATTTT. It codes for CASSRRPSGSMTDTQYF.

The CDR3 reads CASSLDRQPNTEAFF. The CDR3 DNA reads as TGTGCCAGCAGCTTAGACCGACAACCGAACACTGAAGCTTTCTTT. The gene calls are TRBV7-9 and TRBJ1-1; D remains ambiguous. The CDR3 covers 15 residues. CDR1 is SEHNR and CDR2 is FQNEAQ in the germline V gene (reference sequence). The ends were cut back, 1 base at V and 1 base at J, with 10 bases in the middle. The full variable domain, completed using reference TRBV7-9 and TRBJ1-1, is DTGVSQNPRHKITKRGQNVTFRCDPISEHNRLYWYRQTLGQGPEFLTYFQNEAQLEKSRLLSDRFSAERPKGSFSTLEIQRTEQGDSAMYLCASSLDRQPNTEAFFGQGTRLTVV.

This clone was observed a single time. The CDR3 sequence: CASSSAGAWWETQYF. The DNA of the CDR3 is TGTGCCAGCAGCTCTGCAGGGGCATGGTGGGAGACCCAGTACTTC. This sequence joins TRBV7-2 and TRBJ2-5; possible D gene TRBD1, 6 bases. CDR3 length: 15 amino acids. Per the germline V gene, CDR1 is SGHTA and CDR2 is FQGNSA. Trimming took 4 bases from V and 5 from J, leaving 17 bases between them.

The CDR3 region has the DNA TGTGCCACCAGCAGACCACAGGGGAGATACGAGCAGTACTTC. Protein product: CATSRPQGRYEQYF. V is TRBV15 and J is TRBJ2-7; 7 positions agree with TRBD1. Germline values: CDR1 LNHNV, CDR2 YYDKDF (reference sequence). CDR3 length equals 14 residues. The V segment lost 2 bases and the J segment 4 bases; nucleotides outside the gene matches: 5.

The chain combines TRBV18 with TRBJ2-7; the match to TRBD2 covers 13 bases. V lost 1 base to trimming and J lost 4 bases; unmatched junction nucleotides: 7. Per germline, CDR1 KGHSH and CDR2 LQKENI. The CDR3 is 17 amino acids. CDR3 coding DNA: TGTGCCAGCTCACCACTTACCGGGACTAGCGGGATGTACGAGCAGTACTTC. Protein: CASSPLTGTSGMYEQYF.

The chain uses TRBV12-3 or TRBV12-4 and TRBJ1-2, with 9 bases aligning to TRBD1. The ends lost 7 bases at V and 8 bases at J; junction bases unmatched: 8. The CDR3 has 13 amino acids. In DNA form, the CDR3 reads TGTGCCAGCACCTCCGGGACAGGGAAAGGCTACACCTTC. Protein: CASTSGTGKGYTF.

V and J are TRBV14 and TRBJ2-1; D gene uncertain. CDR3 length: 15 residues. Trimming stripped 0 bases from V and 5 bases from J, with 11 bases between. Germline V gene data show CDR1 as SGHDN and CDR2 as FVKESK. The CDR3 region is CASSQDIRGNNEQFF. In DNA, the CDR3 is TGTGCCAGCAGCCAAGATATCAGAGGCAACAATGAGCAGTTCTTC.

A few counts support this clone. The gene calls are TRBV7-9 and TRBJ2-3; 14 bases fit TRBD2. The CDR3 has 17 residues. The J segment lost 3 bases and the V segment lost 1 base, leaving 3 bases of the junction unmatched. The germline V gene encodes CDR1 SEHNR and CDR2 FQNEAQ (reference sequence). In DNA, the CDR3 is TGTGCCAGCAGCTTAGGGGGACTAGCGGGAGTGACAGATACGCAGTATTTT. Protein sequence: CASSLGGLAGVTDTQYF.

The genes are TRBV4-2 and TRBJ2-7, with 8 bases fitting TRBD2. There are 16 residues in the CDR3. Germline CDR1 is LGHNA and CDR2 is YNFKEQ. V lost 4 bases, J lost 2 bases, and 10 bases stayed unmatched. The CDR3 bases are TGTGCCAGCAGCCCCAAAGGCGGGGGACTAGCCTACGAGCAGTACTTC. Protein sequence: CASSPKGGGLAYEQYF.

This clone was recorded only once. The chain joins TRBV7-9 to TRBJ1-6; TRBD1 matches 7 bases. This CDR3 contains 15 residues. V gave up 1 base and J gave up 6 bases; unmatched junction bases: 3. The germline V gene encodes CDR1 SEHNR and CDR2 FQNEAQ (reference sequence). The CDR3 region has the DNA TGTGCCAGCAGCTTAGATGGGACAGCTAATTCACCCCTCCACTTT. Translated: CASSLDGTANSPLHF.

The chain is built from TRBV6-1 and TRBJ2-7, with TRBD2 matching over 7 bases. Trimming removed 2 bases from V and 2 bases from J; junction bases left unmatched: 6. CDR3 length equals 15 residues. The germline V gene has CDR1 MNHNS and CDR2 SASEGT. For the CDR3, the DNA is TGTGCCAGCAGTGAAACCGGGAGGACCACCTACGAGCAGTACTTC. Protein sequence: CASSETGRTTYEQYF.

The chain carries TRBV28 and TRBJ2-2, with TRBD2 as a possible D gene (5 bases). Per germline, CDR1 MDHEN and CDR2 SYDVKM. V lost 5 bases, J lost 0 bases, and 13 bases lay in between. This CDR3 is built from 16 residues. CDR3 coding DNA: TGTGCCAGCAGTCCACTCGAGGGTCCGAACACCGGGGAGCTGTTTTTT. This translates into CASSPLEGPNTGELFF.

The chain employs TRBV19 and TRBJ2-7, with D possibly being TRBD2 (6 bases). This CDR3 is built from 12 residues. Germline values: CDR1 LNHDA, CDR2 SQIVND (reference sequence). Trimming cost V 4 bases and J 7 bases, with 11 bases left between them. In DNA form, the CDR3 reads TGTGCCAGTAGTACACCGGCGGGAGAGCAGTACTTC. Translating it yields CASSTPAGEQYF.

The CDR3 loop is CAINSGAPSPGPYF. The CDR3 DNA follows: TGTGCCATCAATAGCGGGGCCCCGAGCCCAGGGCCGTACTTC. This chain uses TRBV10-3 with TRBJ2-7; TRBD2 matches at 8 bases. V was clipped by 7 bases and J by 12 bases; unmatched bases: 17. Germline loops: CDR1 ENHRY, CDR2 SYGVKD. CDR3 length: 14 amino acids.

The rearrangement links TRBV24-1 to TRBJ2-3; tentative D call: TRBD2 (6 bases). CDR3 length equals 16 residues. The V end was cut by 3 bases, the J end by 1 base, with 13 bases between. CDR1 and CDR2 (germline): KGHDR, SFDVKD. CDR3 DNA: TGTGCCACCAGTGATGTCGGGCGGGACCGCACAGATACGCAGTATTTT. Protein product: CATSDVGRDRTDTQYF.

The chain has TRBV12-3 or TRBV12-4 and TRBJ1-2, with unresolved D. This CDR3 spans 13 amino acids. With 3 bases removed from V and 4 bases from J, the gap between germline ends came to 9 bases. The CDR3 DNA reads as TGTGCCAGCAGTTTGGTACAGATCTATGGCTACACCTTC. The encoded protein is CASSLVQIYGYTF.

This clone was detected a few times. V usage is TRBV19 and J usage is TRBJ1-5; TRBD1 aligns across 9 bases. CDR1 LNHDA and CDR2 SQIVND come from the germline V gene (reference sequence). This CDR3 has 16 residues. Trimming cost V 5 bases and J 6 bases; bases outside gene matches: 11. Written as DNA, the CDR3 is TGTGCCAGTAGTCATCGGACAGGGGAGAACAGTCAGCCCCAGCATTTT. It is translated as CASSHRTGENSQPQHF.

The chain couples TRBV18 to TRBJ2-1; TRBD2 agrees at 9 bases. The ends lost 2 bases at V and 6 bases at J; junction bases unmatched: 5. The CDR3 totals 15 residues. In germline, CDR1 is KGHSH, CDR2 LQKENI. The CDR3 bases are TGTGCCAGCTCACCATTAGCGGGAGCCAGCAATGAGCAGTTCTTC. Protein product: CASSPLAGASNEQFF. The whole variable domain, remainder taken from reference TRBV18 and TRBJ2-1, is NAGVMQNPRHLVRRRGQEARLRCSPMKGHSHVYWYRQLPEEGLKFMVYLQKENIIDESGMPKERFSAEFPKEGPSILRIQQVVRGDSAAYFCASSPLAGASNEQFFGPGTRLTVL.

V gene TRBV5-1 combines with J gene TRBJ2-2; a possible D gene is TRBD1 (5 bases). The CDR3 covers 15 residues. From germline, CDR1 is SGHRS and CDR2 YFSETQ. V was cut by 4 bases and J by 1 base, with 11 bases left in between. In DNA form, the CDR3 reads TGCGCCAGCAGCCCGACAGCCCAGAACACCGGGGAGCTGTTTTTT. Protein sequence: CASSPTAQNTGELFF. The complete variable domain, with remaining parts taken from reference TRBV5-1 and TRBJ2-2, reads KAGVTQTPRYLIKTRGQQVTLSCSPISGHRSVSWYQQTPGQGLQFLFEYFSETQRNKGNFPGRFSGRQFSNSRSEMNVSTLELGDSALYLCASSPTAQNTGELFFGEGSRLTVL.

The chain links TRBV10-3 to TRBJ2-1; the match to TRBD1 covers 9 bases. The germline gives CDR1 ENHRY, CDR2 SYGVKD. The junction had 7 bases not matched to a gene; V was cut back by 2 bases and J by 11 bases. The CDR3 is 14 amino acids. The CDR3: CAISEEVQGAKQFF. The CDR3, as DNA: TGTGCCATCAGTGAGGAGGTACAGGGGGCCAAGCAGTTCTTC.